This passage covers 22 T cell receptor beta chains from one sample sequenced in a study of blood T cells in healthy people across ages. Together with a sample-barcoded 5' primer, a J-beta primer mix was included in a second PCR lasting 7 to 11 cycles. TCRdb re-called the 5' RACE reads with MiXCR, one entry per CDR3 protein. The sample consists of about 1 million distinct CDR3 sequences, less than 25% of them appearing once. These records were also assigned to another study, of T cells of mothers and their children.

The sequencing input was blood. The receptors were gathered from a girl aged 2-9 years in good health.

The V gene is TRBV10-3, the J gene TRBJ1-5, with TRBD1 as a possible D gene (6 bases). The CDR3 is made up of 13 amino acids. V lost 8 bases and J lost 9, with 17 bases in between. Germline CDR1 ENHRY, CDR2 SYGVKD. The CDR3 bases are TGTGCCATCTCGAAGGGGGGCGTCGCGCCCCAGCATTTT. The encoded protein is CAISKGGVAPQHF.

The chain joins TRBV5-1 to TRBJ1-2, with D tentatively TRBD1 (5 bases). V lost 4 bases and J 4 bases, leaving 20 bases between the germline ends. This CDR3 contains 16 residues. The V gene's germline CDR1 is SGHRS and CDR2 YFSETQ. CDR3: CASSPQISDRVYGYTF. The CDR3 DNA reads as TGCGCCAGCAGCCCGCAAATAAGCGACAGAGTCTATGGCTACACCTTC.

The genes are TRBV6-6 and TRBJ1-1; D call uncertain. Trimming pared 11 bases from V and 4 bases from J, leaving 14 bases between. CDR1 is MNHNY, CDR2 SVGAGI, per germline (reference sequence). CDR3 length: 12 amino acids. CDR3 amino acids: CAGGPLGTEAFF. DNA of the CDR3: TGTGCCGGCGGCCCCTTGGGCACTGAAGCTTTCTTT.

This clonotype showed up just a few times. V is TRBV7-3 and J is TRBJ1-2; D is uncertain. In germline, CDR1 is SGHTA, CDR2 FQGTGA. This CDR3 is built from 13 residues. The V end was cut by 0 bases, the J end by 8 bases, with 10 bases between. The CDR3 sequence is CASSLTGDSGYTF. The CDR3, as DNA: TGTGCCAGCAGCTTAACTGGGGATTCGGGCTACACCTTC.

This clonotype has only a few counts. The chain carries TRBV15 and TRBJ2-5, with D maybe TRBD2 (6 bases). The V end was cut by 0 bases, the J end by 7 bases, with 15 bases between. From germline, CDR1 is LNHNV and CDR2 YYDKDF (reference sequence). The CDR3 has 15 amino acids. The CDR3 nucleotides are TGTGCCACCAGCAGAGATATGGGGGGACTCGGGACCCAGTACTTC. Translation: CATSRDMGGLGTQYF.

This clonotype was counted a few times. The V call is TRBV27, the J call TRBJ2-1; possible D gene TRBD2, 6 bases. The DNA end is more similar to TRBJ2-7, so the J call may be wrong. CDR3 length: 15 residues. Germline V gene lookup returns CDR1 MNHEY and CDR2 SMNVEV (reference sequence). Written as DNA, the CDR3 is TGTGCCAGCAGACCATCCCCGGGGGAGGTCTACGAGCAGTACTTC. Protein product: CASRPSPGEVYEQYF.

V usage is TRBV14 and J usage is TRBJ1-6, with D maybe TRBD1 (5 bases). Trimming left V 6 bases short and J 8 bases short, with 11 bases between. Germline assignment: CDR1 SGHDN and CDR2 FVKESK. The CDR3 covers 13 residues. CDR3 sequence reads: CASSVDSYSPLHF. The CDR3, as DNA: TGTGCCAGCAGTGTTGACAGCTATTCACCCCTCCACTTT.

J is TRBJ2-4 and V is TRBV20-1; D is unresolved. Germline lookup yields CDR1 DFQATT and CDR2 SNEGSKA (reference sequence). V lost 1 base, J lost 8 bases, and 12 bases lay in between. This CDR3 spans 13 amino acids. The CDR3 nucleotides are TGCAGTGCTAGAGTAGAAGGAGTGGACATTCAGTACTTC. It specifies CSARVEGVDIQYF.

In its sample, this clonotype was seen a few times. The chain joins TRBV12-3 or TRBV12-4 to TRBJ2-1, with 8 positions matching TRBD1. The trim removed 5 bases at V and 8 bases at J, leaving 5 bases unmatched. This CDR3 is 13 amino acids long. This chain's CDR3 is CASSADRGDEQFF. In DNA, the CDR3 is TGTGCCAGCAGTGCTGACAGGGGCGATGAGCAGTTCTTC.

In regard to this clonotype: A read error may account for a junction end that differs from germline. This CDR3 is CACSLATGGNFAYEQYF. CDR3 nucleotides: TGTGCCTGCAGCTTAGCAACAGGGGGAAATTTTGCCTACGAGCAGTACTTC. The chain links TRBV11-3 to TRBJ2-7; 8 bases are shared with TRBD1. The germline V gene encodes CDR1 SGHNT and CDR2 YENEEA. This CDR3 is 17 amino acids long.

The rearrangement uses TRBV4-1 and TRBJ2-5; 7 bases are shared with TRBD1. This CDR3 is built from 13 residues. V lost 6 bases and J lost 1; bases outside the gene matches: 2. CDR1 is MGHRA, CDR2 YSYEKL, per germline. The CDR3 loop is CASRTGTQETQYF. In DNA form, the CDR3 reads TGCGCCAGCAGGACAGGGACCCAAGAGACCCAGTACTTC.

The chain is built from TRBV6-6 and TRBJ2-5; no clear D gene. The germline V gene has CDR1 MNHNY and CDR2 SVGAGI (reference sequence). Deletions cut 4 bases from V and 5 bases from J, with 8 bases between. The CDR3 has 12 amino acids. The CDR3 sequence is CASSSDPETQYF. The DNA for the CDR3 is TGTGCCAGCAGTTCGGACCCGGAGACCCAGTACTTC.

This clonotype was recorded only once. The genes are TRBV28 and TRBJ2-5; unclear D gene. TRBJ2-7 explains the end of the DNA better; the J call may be wrong. The CDR3 spans 14 residues. Per germline, CDR1 MDHEN and CDR2 SYDVKM. The CDR3 DNA sequence: TGTGCCAGCAGTTTACCAGCCCGAGGCTACGAGCAGTACTTC. Translation gives CASSLPARGYEQYF.

This clonotype showed up just once. The CDR3 is CASSPLQGGYSGYTF. CDR3 sequence (DNA): TGTGCCAGCAGTCCCCTTCAGGGAGGGTATTCGGGCTACACCTTC. This sequence joins TRBV28 and TRBJ1-2; a weak D match, TRBD1 (5 bases). V was cut by 5 bases and J by 8 bases, with 21 bases left in between. CDR1 and CDR2 (germline): MDHEN, SYDVKM. This CDR3 comprises 15 residues.

The sample holds a few counts of this clonotype. This rearrangement joins TRBV7-2 to TRBJ2-1; 10 bases fit TRBD1. The end of the DNA is better explained by TRBJ2-5, so the J call may be wrong. Germline CDR1 is SGHTA and CDR2 is FQGNSA. This CDR3 spans 14 amino acids. The DNA for the CDR3 is TGTGCCAGCAGATCCGGGACAGGGGAGGAGACCCAGTACTTC. It specifies CASRSGTGEETQYF.

The chain couples TRBV2 to TRBJ1-5; TRBD1 agrees at 9 bases. Looked up from germline, CDR1 is SNHLY and CDR2 is FYNNEI. V dropped 6 bases and J dropped 4; count of bases not matched to a gene: 4. This CDR3 comprises 14 residues. The CDR3 sequence is CASRHRGLNQPQHF. In nucleotides, the CDR3 is TGTGCCAGCAGGCACAGGGGGCTGAATCAGCCCCAGCATTTT. Complete variable domain (other parts from reference TRBV2 and TRBJ1-5): EPEVTQTPSHQVTQMGQEVILRCVPISNHLYFYWYRQILGQKVEFLVSFYNNEISEKSEIFDDQFSVERPDGSNFTLKIRSTKLEDSAMYFCASRHRGLNQPQHFGDGTRLSIL.

This clonotype was detected a few times. The rearrangement joins TRBV6-5 to TRBJ1-5; the match to TRBD1 covers 9 bases. V lost 6 bases to trimming and J lost 4 bases; unmatched junction nucleotides: 7. This CDR3 region has 15 residues. Germline values: CDR1 MNHEY, CDR2 SVGAGI. CDR3 in amino acids: CASRPGQGPNQPQHF. CDR3 bases: TGTGCCAGCAGACCCGGACAGGGGCCGAATCAGCCCCAGCATTTT.

This clonotype was seen a handful of times. V usage is TRBV12-3 or TRBV12-4 and J usage is TRBJ2-5, with D tentatively TRBD2 (6 bases). The closer fit of TRBJ2-7 to the DNA end suggests the J call may be wrong. The CDR3 runs to 14 residues. CDR3 sequence (DNA): TGTGCCAGCAGGGAGGAGGGAAGCTCCTACGAGCAGTACTTC. Protein product: CASREEGSSYEQYF.

J is TRBJ1-4 and V is TRBV19; 10 bases are shared with TRBD1. The CDR3 is 16 residues long. Unmatched junction bases numbered 11, after V lost 5 bases and J lost 8 bases. CDR1 LNHDA and CDR2 SQIVND come from the germline V gene (reference sequence). DNA for the CDR3: TGTGCCAGTAGTGAAGGGACAGGGGCCTGGGAGGAAAAACTGTTTTTT. This codes for CASSEGTGAWEEKLFF. The whole variable domain, filled in from reference TRBV19 and TRBJ1-4, reads DGGITQSPKYLFRKEGQNVTLSCEQNLNHDAMYWYRQDPGQGLRLIYYSQIVNDFQKGDIAEGYSVSREKKESFPLTVTSAQKNPTAFYLCASSEGTGAWEEKLFFGSGTQLSVL.

This clonotype has more than one count but fewer than ten. The chain couples TRBV3-1 to TRBJ2-7; 10 bases align to TRBD2. This CDR3 has 15 residues. The junction had 6 bases not matched to a gene; V was cut back by 5 bases and J by 2 bases. Per the germline V gene, CDR1 is LGHDT and CDR2 is YNNKEL (reference sequence). The CDR3 coding sequence is TGTGCCAGCAGCTCCCCCCTAGCGGGGGCCTACGAGCAGTACTTC. Protein sequence: CASSSPLAGAYEQYF.

This chain connects TRBV15 to TRBJ2-7; weak D call: TRBD2 (6 bases). With 8 bases removed from V and 0 bases from J, the gap between germline ends came to 17 bases. Germline assignment: CDR1 LNHNV and CDR2 YYDKDF (reference sequence). The CDR3 runs 15 residues. The CDR3 reads CATGPGQAGSYEQYF. CDR3 in DNA: TGTGCCACCGGCCCCGGACAAGCGGGCTCCTACGAGCAGTACTTC.

This chain joins TRBV3-1 and TRBJ1-2; a weak D match, TRBD1 (6 bases). Trimming took 0 bases from V and 3 from J, leaving 11 bases between them. Germline V lookup: CDR1 LGHDT, CDR2 YNNKEL (reference sequence). CDR3 size: 15 residues. CDR3 sequence (DNA): TGTGCCAGCAGCCAAGATATGGGGGCTGACTATGGCTACACCTTC. Amino acids: CASSQDMGADYGYTF.